Listed here are 27 T cell receptor beta chains from one sample, sequenced in a study of blood T cell repertoires in COVID-19. Clones were read by immunoSEQ multiplex PCR, and TCRdb kept only the in-frame ones, dropping some. Here the sample spans about 280,000 clones, more than 75% being singletons. Input material: peripheral blood. These TCRs come from a man between 35 and 55 years old with active or convalescent COVID-19.

The sample holds a few counts of this clone. The V gene is TRBV3-1 (or the pseudogene TRBV3-2), the J gene TRBJ2-1; D is possibly TRBD1 (6 bases). CDR1 and CDR2 (germline): LGHDT, YNNKEL (reference sequence). V lost 1 base and J 6 bases, leaving 16 bases between the germline ends. This CDR3 is built from 16 residues. The CDR3 loop is CASSQAGVWDTNEQFF. For the CDR3, the DNA is TGTGCCAGCAGCCAAGCAGGGGTTTGGGATACCAATGAGCAGTTCTTC.

This clone was seen only once. In nucleotides, the CDR3 is TGTGCCAGTAGTATACAGGGGGCAGCAGGTGAAAAACTGTTTTTT. It yields the protein CASSIQGAAGEKLFF. This sequence joins TRBV19 and TRBJ1-4, with 8 bases that match TRBD1. With V trimmed by 2 bases and J by 7 bases, 6 bases remained unmatched. CDR3 length equals 15 residues. CDR1 is LNHDA, CDR2 SQIVND, per germline (reference sequence).

This clone was counted only a few times. J is TRBJ1-3 and V is TRBV6-5, with 11 positions matching TRBD1. CDR3 length: 15 residues. Germline V CDR1 and CDR2: MNHEY, SVGAGI. V trimming: 6 bases; J trimming: 4 bases; junction bases outside the gene matches: 5. The DNA for the CDR3 is TGTGCCAGCAGCGGACAGGGGGCGAAAGGAAACACCATATATTTT. Protein product: CASSGQGAKGNTIYF.

This clone was seen once. For the CDR3, the DNA is TGTGCCACCAGTGATCGACCTAGCGGGAGGGCCTTAGATACGCAGTATTTT. Translated: CATSDRPSGRALDTQYF. The chain is built from TRBV24-1 and TRBJ2-3, with TRBD2 matching 12 bases. The CDR3 is 17 residues long. After removal of 3 bases from V and 5 bases from J, the junction contained 8 bases not matched to a gene. The germline V gene encodes CDR1 KGHDR and CDR2 SFDVKD.

The chain is built from TRBV13 and TRBJ1-4; D possibly corresponds to TRBD1 (6 bases). Trimming removed 5 bases from V and 7 bases from J, with 14 bases in between. The CDR3 is made up of 14 amino acids. Germline V lookup: CDR1 PRHDT, CDR2 FYEKMQ (reference sequence). CDR3 region: CASSPAGAGEKLFF. CDR3 in DNA: TGTGCCAGCAGCCCCGCAGGGGCGGGTGAAAAACTGTTTTTT.

The chain has TRBV5-1 and TRBJ1-4; D is unclear. In germline, CDR1 is SGHRS, CDR2 YFSETQ. The CDR3 consists of 13 residues. V shed 4 bases and J shed 5 bases, with 9 bases lying between them. CDR3 DNA sequence: TGCGCCAGCAGCAACAGCCTAAATGAAAAACTGTTTTTT. Translated, it gives CASSNSLNEKLFF.

The rearrangement joins TRBV7-3 to TRBJ1-1; D might be TRBD1 (5 bases). Trimming removed 5 bases at V and 5 bases at J, with 24 bases between. Germline loops: CDR1 SGHTA, CDR2 FQGTGA. The CDR3 loop spans 17 amino acids. CDR3 protein: CASSPNLGGVRGTEAFF. CDR3 DNA sequence: TGTGCCAGCAGCCCGAACCTCGGGGGGGTCAGAGGTACTGAAGCTTTCTTT.

The rearrangement joins TRBV19 to TRBJ2-3; 7 bases map to TRBD1. Germline trimming cut 3 bases from V and 4 bases from J; bases unmatched to any gene: 7. Germline V gene data show CDR1 as LNHDA and CDR2 as SQIVND (reference sequence). This CDR3 region has 15 residues. The CDR3 loop reads CASSISGTDADTQYF. DNA for the CDR3: TGTGCCAGTAGTATTTCCGGGACAGACGCAGATACGCAGTATTTT.

This clone was seen a handful of times. The gene calls are TRBV5-6 and TRBJ1-1; the D is unclear. This CDR3 has 14 amino acids. The V and J ends lost 0 bases and 2 bases respectively, with 8 bases between them. Germline values: CDR1 SGHDT, CDR2 YYEEEE. As DNA, the CDR3 is TGTGCCAGCAGCTTGGCCAACGGTAACACTGAAGCTTTCTTT. The encoded protein is CASSLANGNTEAFF.

The J gene is TRBJ1-1, the V gene TRBV5-6; 10 bases agree with TRBD1. CDR3 length: 11 residues. Looked up from germline, CDR1 is SGHDT and CDR2 is YYEEEE. With V trimmed by 5 bases and J by 11 bases, 3 bases remained unmatched. This chain's CDR3 is CASRRQGAAFF. The CDR3 DNA reads as TGTGCCAGCAGGCGACAGGGGGCTGCTTTCTTT.

The chain is built from TRBV6-5 and TRBJ2-7; 12 bases agree with TRBD1. Germline CDR1 is MNHEY and CDR2 is SVGAGI. The CDR3 sequence is 13 residues long. Unmatched junction bases numbered 6, after V lost 9 bases and J lost 6 bases. Here the CDR3 reads CASTGTGGTEQYF. CDR3 in DNA: TGTGCCAGTACCGGGACAGGGGGCACCGAGCAGTACTTC.

V gene TRBV9 combines with J gene TRBJ1-2; TRBD1 agrees at 7 bases. The CDR3 is 17 residues long. After removal of 0 bases from V and 4 bases from J, the junction contained 12 bases not matched to a gene. CDR1 and CDR2 (germline): SGDLS, YYNGEE. The chain's CDR3 is CASSVAKGDSGFYGYTF. CDR3 DNA: TGTGCCAGCAGCGTAGCTAAGGGGGACAGCGGATTCTATGGCTACACCTTC.

This chain joins TRBV15 and TRBJ1-5; D is perhaps TRBD1 (6 bases). Trimming took off 0 bases at V and 3 bases at J, with 12 bases between the two ends. The germline gives CDR1 LNHNV, CDR2 YYDKDF (reference sequence). The CDR3 is made up of 16 amino acids. This CDR3 reads CATSRDPTGTNQPQHF. The CDR3 bases are TGTGCCACCAGCAGAGACCCTACAGGGACCAATCAGCCCCAGCATTTT.

This clone was detected a few times. The J gene is TRBJ1-1, the V gene TRBV25-1, with 11 bases identical to TRBD1. Unmatched junction bases numbered 9, after V lost 4 bases and J lost 11 bases. The CDR3 extends over 14 amino acids. Germline loops: CDR1 MGHDK, CDR2 SYGVNS. CDR3 DNA: TGTGCCAGCAGTGCGGACAGGGGGCTGACGGCGGCTTTCTTT. Translating gives CASSADRGLTAAFF. Combining the CDR3 with reference TRBV25-1 and TRBJ1-1 gives the whole variable domain EADIYQTPRYLVIGTGKKITLECSQTMGHDKMYWYQQDPGMELHLIHYSYGVNSTEKGDLSSESTVSRIRTEHFPLTLESARPSHTSQYLCASSADRGLTAAFFGQGTRLTVV.

The V call is TRBV2, the J call TRBJ1-3; D may be TRBD1 (5 bases). The CDR3 length is 16 residues. The germline CDR1 and CDR2 sequences are SNHLY and FYNNEI. V dropped 7 bases and J dropped 0 bases, with 16 bases sitting between them. The CDR3, as DNA: TGTGCCAGCACCCCGGGACTCTCGCTCTCTGGAAACACCATATATTTT. This encodes CASTPGLSLSGNTIYF.

The CDR3 DNA reads TGTGCCAGCGCTCCTTGGAGGGCCCGAAACTATGGCTACACCTTC. This encodes CASAPWRARNYGYTF. This rearrangement joins TRBV28 to TRBJ1-2; D not certain. CDR3 size: 15 residues. V dropped 8 bases and J dropped 2 bases, with 18 bases sitting between them. The germline V gene encodes CDR1 MDHEN and CDR2 SYDVKM.

The genes are TRBV14 and TRBJ2-4, with D tentatively TRBD1 (6 bases). CDR1 is SGHDN and CDR2 is FVKESK in the germline V gene. The germline V and J ends were trimmed by 0 bases and 4 bases, with 16 bases remaining between them. There are 17 residues in the CDR3. CDR3 DNA sequence: TGTGCCAGCAGCCAAGACGACCCCACAGGGACAAAAAACATTCAGTACTTC. Residues: CASSQDDPTGTKNIQYF.

This rearrangement joins TRBV4-1 to TRBJ2-5, with 12 positions matching TRBD2. J lost 7 bases, V lost 1 base, and 10 bases had no gene match. Germline CDR1 is MGHRA and CDR2 is YSYEKL. The CDR3 contains 17 residues. The CDR3 loop reads CASSQAPSGGAGGTQYF. CDR3 in DNA: TGCGCCAGCAGCCAAGCGCCTAGCGGGGGGGCAGGAGGGACCCAGTACTTC.

The chain is built from TRBV19 and TRBJ1-2; TRBD1 matches at 7 bases. J was trimmed by 2 bases and V by 6 bases; bases with no gene match: 18. CDR3 size: 18 residues. Germline loops: CDR1 LNHDA, CDR2 SQIVND (reference sequence). CDR3 in amino acids: CASSHRSFRGQRNYGYTF. Written as DNA, the CDR3 is TGTGCCAGTAGCCACCGGTCCTTTCGGGGACAGAGAAACTATGGCTACACCTTC.

V is TRBV10-1 and J is TRBJ2-3; TRBD2 matches at 7 bases. In germline, CDR1 is WNHNN, CDR2 SYGVQD (reference sequence). Trimming at V came to 10 bases and at J to 0 bases, leaving 7 bases not matched to a gene. There are 14 residues in the CDR3. The CDR3 nucleotides are TGCGCCACCTCCAGCGGGATCAGCACAGATACGCAGTATTTT. Encoded protein: CATSSGISTDTQYF.

The genes are TRBV6-6 and TRBJ1-6, with 10 bases lining up with TRBD1. The CDR3 has 20 amino acids. CDR1 is MNHNY, CDR2 SVGAGI, per germline (reference sequence). The trim removed 5 bases at V and 1 base at J, leaving 14 bases unmatched. As DNA, the CDR3 is TGTGCCAGCAGTCCGAATTCCGGGACAGGGGAGGGATCCTATAATTCACCCCTCCACTTT. It specifies CASSPNSGTGEGSYNSPLHF.

The chain has TRBV12-5 and TRBJ1-1; 9 nucleotides line up with TRBD1. The CDR3 runs 16 residues. Germline V gene lookup returns CDR1 LGHNT and CDR2 FRNRAP. V was pared by 3 bases and J by 6 bases, with 11 bases of the junction left unmatched. The CDR3 nucleotides read TGTGCTAGTGGTTTTTCAACCGGGACAGGGACCCCTGAAGCTTTCTTT. Its translation: CASGFSTGTGTPEAFF.

The CDR3, as DNA: TGCGCCAGCAGCCAAGGGACGGGAAAGGCCGTGATTAGTAATGGCTACACCTTC. Translation: CASSQGTGKAVISNGYTF. The chain combines TRBV4-1 with TRBJ1-2; D not resolved. This CDR3 spans 18 amino acids. V was trimmed by 1 base and J by 6 bases, leaving 24 bases between them. Per the germline V gene, CDR1 is MGHRA and CDR2 is YSYEKL.

V is TRBV12-3 or TRBV12-4 and J is TRBJ1-1, with a possible D match to TRBD1 (5 bases). V gave up 5 bases and J gave up 5 bases, with 9 bases separating them. The CDR3 extends over 12 amino acids. The CDR3 region is CASSVRVTEAFF. In DNA, the CDR3 is TGTGCCAGCAGTGTCAGGGTTACTGAAGCTTTCTTT.

The chain employs TRBV7-9 and TRBJ1-2; D unclear. This CDR3 is 13 amino acids long. From germline, CDR1 is SEHNR and CDR2 FQNEAQ (reference sequence). V lost 5 bases and J lost 3, with 10 bases in between. CDR3 sequence: CASSRPRDYGYTF. DNA of the CDR3: TGTGCCAGCAGCCGCCCGCGGGACTATGGCTACACCTTC.

The V call is TRBV29-1, the J call TRBJ2-7; possibly TRBD1 for D (6 bases). This CDR3 is 10 amino acids long. The V end was cut by 4 bases, the J end by 7 bases, with 8 bases between. Germline CDR1 and CDR2: SQVTM and ANQGSEA. DNA of the CDR3: TGCAGCGTTGGGGGACAAGAGCAGTACTTC. Translated: CSVGGQEQYF.

The chain employs TRBV6-4 and TRBJ1-1, with 7 bases matching TRBD1. J was trimmed by 0 bases and V by 5 bases; bases with no gene match: 3. CDR1 MRHNA and CDR2 SNTAGT come from the germline V gene. The CDR3 is made up of 14 amino acids. The CDR3 DNA follows: TGTGCCAGCAGTCAACAGGGGATGAACACTGAAGCTTTCTTT. Encoded protein: CASSQQGMNTEAFF.